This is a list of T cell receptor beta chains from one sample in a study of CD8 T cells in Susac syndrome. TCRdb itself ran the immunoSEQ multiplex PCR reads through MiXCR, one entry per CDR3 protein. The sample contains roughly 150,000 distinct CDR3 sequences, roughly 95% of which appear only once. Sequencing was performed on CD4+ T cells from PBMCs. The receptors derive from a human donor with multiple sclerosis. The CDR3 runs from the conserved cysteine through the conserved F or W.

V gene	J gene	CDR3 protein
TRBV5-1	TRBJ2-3	CASSFPQGDTQYF
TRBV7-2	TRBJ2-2	CASKRLAGQFTGELFF
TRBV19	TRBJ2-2	CASLLAWGTGELFF
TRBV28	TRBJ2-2	CASRAGGVTGELFF
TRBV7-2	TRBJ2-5	CASSLSNQETQYF
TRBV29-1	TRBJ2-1	CSVEAPDLRNEQFF
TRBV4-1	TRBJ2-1	CASKPVGRPNEQFF
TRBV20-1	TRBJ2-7	CSARASGSYSYEQYF
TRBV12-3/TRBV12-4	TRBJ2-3	CASSFGWTDTQYF
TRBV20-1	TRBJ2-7	CSAITSGSYEQYF
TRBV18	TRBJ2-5	CASSPGTDQETQYF
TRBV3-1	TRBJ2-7	CASSRLAYEQYF
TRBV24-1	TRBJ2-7	CATSDSGLAGLEQYF
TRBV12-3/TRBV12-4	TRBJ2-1	CASSLVGGITNEQFF
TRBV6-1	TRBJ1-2	CASSKMGQGMSGYTF
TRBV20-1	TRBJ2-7	CSAGGSSGPYEQYF